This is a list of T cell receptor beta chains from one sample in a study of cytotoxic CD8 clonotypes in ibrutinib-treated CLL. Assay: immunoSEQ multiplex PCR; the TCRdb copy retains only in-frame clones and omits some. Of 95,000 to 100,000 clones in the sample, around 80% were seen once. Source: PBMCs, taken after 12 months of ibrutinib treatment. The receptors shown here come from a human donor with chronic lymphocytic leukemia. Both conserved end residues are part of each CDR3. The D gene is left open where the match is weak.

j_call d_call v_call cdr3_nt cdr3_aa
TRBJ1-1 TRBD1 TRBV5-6 TGTGCCAGCAGCATGGGACAGGGGGCTTCTGAAGCTTTCTTT CASSMGQGASEAFF
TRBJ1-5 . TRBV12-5 TGTGCTAGTGGTTTGGTGGTTGGGGTACAGCCCCAGCATTTT CASGLVVGVQPQHF
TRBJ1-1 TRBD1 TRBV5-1 TGCGCCAGCAGCTTGCGGTCGGGACAGGGAAACACTGAAGCTTTCTTT CASSLRSGQGNTEAFF
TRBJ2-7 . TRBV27 TGTGCCAGCAGTCCCTTGGGGAGTCCCTACGAGCAGTACTTC CASSPLGSPYEQYF
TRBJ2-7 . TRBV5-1 TGCGCCAGCAGCTTGGTCACCGGGGGCTCCTACGAGCAGTACTTC CASSLVTGGSYEQYF
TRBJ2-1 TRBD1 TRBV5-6 TGTGCCAGCAGCTTGGAGGTCGGGACAGGGGTTTACAATGAGCAGTTCTTC CASSLEVGTGVYNEQFF
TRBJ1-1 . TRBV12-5 TGTGCTAGTGGTTTCCAGGACACTGAAGCTTTCTTT CASGFQDTEAFF
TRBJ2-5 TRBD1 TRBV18 TGTGCCAGCTCCGGACAGGGGCGGGAGACCCAGTACTTC CASSGQGRETQYF
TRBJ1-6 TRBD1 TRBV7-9 TGTGCCAGCAGCTTCGACAGGGTTCGTTCACCCCTCCACTTT CASSFDRVRSPLHF
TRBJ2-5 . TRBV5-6 TGTGCCAGCAGCTCTGCTAGTGGGGAGACCCAGTACTTC CASSSASGETQYF
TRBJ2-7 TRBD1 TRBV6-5 TGTGCCAGCAGCCTACAGGGGGGCCACTACGAGCAGTACTTC CASSLQGGHYEQYF
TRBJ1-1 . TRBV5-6 TGTGCCAGCAGCCGTTTCGGGGGGTCGGCTGAAGCTTTCTTT CASSRFGGSAEAFF
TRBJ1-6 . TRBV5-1 TGCGCCAGCAGCTGGCAGGGTTCCTATAATTCACCCCTCCACTTT CASSWQGSYNSPLHF